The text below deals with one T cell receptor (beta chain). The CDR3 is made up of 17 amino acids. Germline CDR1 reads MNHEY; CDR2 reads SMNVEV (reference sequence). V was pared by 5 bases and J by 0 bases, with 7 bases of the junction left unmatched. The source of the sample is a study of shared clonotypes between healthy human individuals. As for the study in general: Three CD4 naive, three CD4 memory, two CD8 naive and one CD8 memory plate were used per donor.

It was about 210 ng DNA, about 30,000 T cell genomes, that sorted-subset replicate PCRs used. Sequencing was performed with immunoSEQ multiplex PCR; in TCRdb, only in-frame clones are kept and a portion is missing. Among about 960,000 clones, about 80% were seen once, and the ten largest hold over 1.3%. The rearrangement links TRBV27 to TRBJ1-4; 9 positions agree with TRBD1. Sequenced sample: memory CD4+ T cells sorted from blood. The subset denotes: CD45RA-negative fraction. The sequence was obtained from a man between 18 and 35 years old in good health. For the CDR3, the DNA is TGTGCCAGCAGTCGTAGTCGGACAGGGGCAACTAATGAAAAACTGTTTTTT. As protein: CASSRSRTGATNEKLFF.